This T cell receptor (beta chain) was retrieved from a study of blood T cell repertoires in COVID-19. Whole-study context: PBMCs, B-cell-depleted T cells, or T cells provided the cDNA or gDNA that made up the material.

Assay used: immunoSEQ multiplex PCR; TCRdb lists only in-frame clones, some missing. The table lists roughly 400,000 clones, 88% of them singletons. Germline CDR1 reads LNHNV; CDR2 reads YYDKDF (reference sequence). Trimming removed 4 bases at V and 2 bases at J, with 9 bases between. The CDR3 extends over 13 amino acids. This sequence was found in a woman under 30 who had been exposed to COVID-19. Sequencing was done on a sample of PBMCs or T cells enriched from blood (not recorded which). The chain uses TRBV15 and TRBJ2-7, with D tentatively TRBD2 (7 bases). In nucleotides, the CDR3 is TGTGCCACCAGCAACGGGGGGCCCTACGAGCAGTACTTC. This encodes CATSNGGPYEQYF.